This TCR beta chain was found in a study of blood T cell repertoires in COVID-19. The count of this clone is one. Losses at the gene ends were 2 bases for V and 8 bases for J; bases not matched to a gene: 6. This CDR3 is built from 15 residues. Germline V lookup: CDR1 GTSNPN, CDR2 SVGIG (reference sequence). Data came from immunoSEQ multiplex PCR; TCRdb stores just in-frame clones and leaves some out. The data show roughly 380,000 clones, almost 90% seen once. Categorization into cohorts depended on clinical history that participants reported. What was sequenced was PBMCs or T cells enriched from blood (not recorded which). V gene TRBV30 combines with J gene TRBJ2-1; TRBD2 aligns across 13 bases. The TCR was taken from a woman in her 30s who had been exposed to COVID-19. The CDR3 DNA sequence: TGTGCCTGGAGTCTTACTAGCGGGAGGGTCGATGAGCAGTTCTTC. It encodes CAWSLTSGRVDEQFF.